This TCR beta chain is drawn from a study of T cell changes during pregnancy in multiple sclerosis (dated by TCRdb to about 2019). About the full investigation: Changes in the T cell repertoire over the course of pregnancy were examined in this study in women with multiple sclerosis.

As to this clone: Which antigen it targets is not known. No quality values exist for individual bases; no much larger clone is one base distant.

The library was built by means of the immunoSEQ multiplex PCR assay. TCRdb retrieved this table from immuneACCESS and kept in-frame rearrangements only. Not all clones are present; in checked studies, unresolved V genes account for under half, and no reason is known for the remainder. A total of about 68,000 clones appear in this sample, 80% to 95% of them only once. About 2.3% of the sample is held by the ten biggest clonotypes. Reading from cysteine to phenylalanine, the CDR3 counts 12 amino acids. Only the CDR3 part of the read is kept: 36 bases, read in frame from the first base. The germline V end is reduced by 5 bases and the J end by 7 bases; junction bases left unmatched: 3. In the germline V gene, CDR1 corresponds to SGHAT and CDR2 to FQNNGV.

The sequence was obtained from a female donor with multiple sclerosis, enrolled in a pregnancy study. This receptor chain uses TRBV11-2 and TRBJ1-1; 8 nucleotides in the junction match TRBD1. The source material was peripheral blood, sampled in the first trimester of pregnancy. The sequenced DNA is TGTGCCAGCAGCATCGGACAGGGTGAAGCTTTCTTT. Its coded protein is CASSIGQGEAFF.